This T cell receptor (beta chain) originates from a study of cytomegalovirus exposure and HLA in healthy donors (dated by TCRdb to 2015 to 2018). For the study in its entirety: According to a later analysis, one platform produced both the 120 validation repertoires and the 666 repertoires of the first cohort. The study aimed to test whether signatures of past pathogen exposure could be identified by cataloging public T cell receptors. In addition to the first cohort of several hundred subjects, a separate validation cohort of approximately 110 different subjects was used. High-throughput TCR immunosequencing, statistical association of individual TCRs with disease status, and machine learning were combined to predict cytomegalovirus infection status.

In regard to this clone: What this receptor recognizes is not known. No clone much larger than this one lies a single base away; base qualities are absent.

Library preparation used the immunoSEQ multiplex PCR assay. From the authors' description of their analysis: A statistical classification framework was built to diagnose cytomegalovirus status from the catalog of TCR beta chain sequences. This immuneACCESS table, as held by TCRdb, lists in-frame sequences with V and J called but not all clones. Of the missing ones, under half trace to an unresolved V gene in checked studies; the others have no known cause. V and J calls and clone size follow that table, whereas D and trimming were derived from the DNA. For this sample there are 300,000 to 400,000 clones; over 75% appear just once. Approximately 0.95% of the sample comes from the top ten. Donors formed part of the validation cohort, which comprised some 120 subjects and was distinct from the first cohort of under 850 subjects. V ends up 0 bases short and J 3 bases short, with an unmatched junction base count of 5. Sequences SGDLS (CDR1) and YYNGEE (CDR2) are obtained from the germline V gene. The CDR3 spans 15 residues, from the cysteine through the phenylalanine. The only DNA kept is the CDR3, 45 bases in frame from the first base.

What the authors observed across the whole study: The validation cohort had no HLA typing available for a later analysis, so co-occurrence within that cohort was assessed over all 120 or so repertoires. In both the original and validation cohorts, the classifier was reported to diagnose cytomegalovirus status with high specificity and sensitivity. In the study, around 150 TCR beta chains were listed as associated with cytomegalovirus. Of the cluster scores, roughly 93% were above 0 in a later analysis, which found that TCRs clustered in the first cohort also tended to co-occur in the roughly 130 validation repertoires. In vitro tests confirmed that three of the cytomegalovirus-associated TCR beta chains recognize cytomegalovirus antigens. It was suggested by the authors that the approach could potentially be generalized to other disease states and immunological phenotypes. Most TCR sequences were seen in very few donors, while some public TCRs were found in many individuals.

The chain is made from TRBV9 and TRBJ1-2, with 7 junctional bases fitting TRBD1. This receptor was taken from a man aged 25 to 40 in good health and CMV-seronegative. The specimen was PBMCs. This receptor has the CDR3 CASSVEGGADYGYTF. The DNA is TGTGCCAGCAGCGTAGAAGGGGGCGCCGACTATGGCTACACCTTC.